A single sample gave rise to the 23 T cell receptor beta chains below, sequenced in a study of blood T cell repertoires in COVID-19. The repertoire was sequenced with immunoSEQ multiplex PCR; TCRdb's copy has only in-frame clones and lacks some. Among roughly 400,000 clones listed, about 89% were seen once. Sequencing input: PBMCs or T cells enriched from blood (not recorded which). The receptors stem from a woman between 35 and 50 years old who had been exposed to COVID-19.

The V gene is TRBV18, the J gene TRBJ1-1; a possible D gene is TRBD1 (6 bases). The CDR3 has 14 residues. V gave up 5 bases and J gave up 3 bases, with 13 bases separating them. The germline CDR1 and CDR2 sequences are KGHSH and LQKENI. CDR3 nucleotides: TGTGCCAGCTCAAGACAGGTAAAGGACACTGAAGCTTTCTTT. As protein: CASSRQVKDTEAFF.

This sequence joins TRBV9 and TRBJ2-2, with 9 nucleotides matching TRBD2. V shed 6 bases, J shed 1 base, and the junction held 13 bases outside the gene matches. CDR3 length: 18 amino acids. Germline CDR1 is SGDLS and CDR2 is YYNGEE. CDR3 residues: CASTDALAGWLNTGELFF. The CDR3 nucleotides read TGTGCCAGCACCGACGCCCTAGCGGGGTGGCTGAACACCGGGGAGCTGTTTTTT.

This chain connects TRBV5-1 to TRBJ2-2; possibly TRBD1 for D (6 bases). There are 13 residues in the CDR3. Germline V gene sequence: CDR1 SGHRS, CDR2 YFSETQ. Trimming shortened V by 5 bases and J by 6 bases, and 11 bases separated the two germline ends. CDR3 nucleotides: TGCGCCAGCAGGGTCGAGGGGGCCGGGGAGCTGTTTTTT. Translated: CASRVEGAGELFF.

V usage is TRBV7-2 and J usage is TRBJ2-7; 8 nucleotides line up with TRBD1. This CDR3 region has 14 residues. Per the germline V gene, CDR1 is SGHTA and CDR2 is FQGNSA. V shed 5 bases, J shed 7 bases, and the junction held 10 bases outside the gene matches. CDR3 coding DNA: TGTGCCAGCAGCCTGTACCAGGGGGCGGGGGAGCAGTACTTC. Its translation is CASSLYQGAGEQYF.

The chain joins TRBV5-1 to TRBJ2-7; 9 bases agree with TRBD1. This CDR3 has 18 amino acids. Germline values: CDR1 SGHRS, CDR2 YFSETQ. The V gene end was trimmed by 0 bases and the J gene end by 4 bases; junction bases not matched to a gene: 14. CDR3 bases: TGCGCCAGCAGCTTGGATTTGCGGACAGGGGATTTCTCGTACGAGCAGTACTTC. Translation: CASSLDLRTGDFSYEQYF.

This chain connects TRBV19 to TRBJ1-1; the D gene is possibly TRBD1 (6 bases). The CDR3 is made up of 13 amino acids. Germline V gives CDR1 LNHDA, CDR2 SQIVND (reference sequence). V was trimmed by 6 bases and J by 2 bases, leaving 10 bases between them. CDR3: CASRRTENTEAFF. CDR3 sequence (DNA): TGTGCCAGTAGGCGGACAGAAAACACTGAAGCTTTCTTT.

This clone appeared a single time. The CDR3 loop reads CASSESGGSGKLFF. The CDR3 coding sequence is TGCGCCAGCAGTGAGTCCGGGGGGTCAGGAAAACTGTTTTTT. J is TRBJ1-4 and V is TRBV10-2, with D tentatively TRBD1 (5 bases). Germline V gives CDR1 WSHSY, CDR2 SAAADI. The germline V and J ends were trimmed by 0 bases and 10 bases, with 12 bases remaining between them. The CDR3 has 14 residues.

J is TRBJ2-7 and V is TRBV6-2 or TRBV6-3; D gene ambiguous. CDR3 length equals 15 residues. Germline V lookup: CDR1 MNHEY, CDR2 SVGEGT. With 0 bases removed from V and 4 bases from J, the gap between germline ends came to 13 bases. Written as DNA, the CDR3 is TGTGCCAGCAGTTACTCAGCAGGTTCCCTATACGAGCAGTACTTC. This encodes CASSYSAGSLYEQYF.

CDR3 in amino acids: CASSLEGVVMNTEAFF. The CDR3 nucleotides are TGCGCCAGCAGCTTGGAAGGGGTGGTCATGAACACTGAAGCTTTCTTT. The rearrangement uses TRBV5-1 and TRBJ1-1; D possibly corresponds to TRBD1 (5 bases). The germline V and J ends were trimmed by 0 bases and 0 bases, with 12 bases remaining between them. Germline lookup yields CDR1 SGHRS and CDR2 YFSETQ. This CDR3 is built from 16 residues. The whole variable domain, remainder taken from reference TRBV5-1 and TRBJ1-1, is KAGVTQTPRYLIKTRGQQVTLSCSPISGHRSVSWYQQTPGQGLQFLFEYFSETQRNKGNFPGRFSGRQFSNSRSEMNVSTLELGDSALYLCASSLEGVVMNTEAFFGQGTRLTVV.

The CDR3 protein is CAYTSGRPSGELFF. The CDR3 bases are TGTGCCTACACTAGCGGGAGACCGTCCGGGGAGCTGTTTTTT. V usage is TRBV30 and J usage is TRBJ2-2, with 11 bases fitting TRBD2. Per germline, CDR1 GTSNPN and CDR2 SVGIG (reference sequence). The CDR3 contains 14 residues. V dropped 7 bases and J dropped 6; count of bases not matched to a gene: 7.

The chain combines TRBV12-3 or TRBV12-4 with TRBJ1-1; D gene unclear. V shed 0 bases and J shed 6 bases, with 8 bases lying between them. CDR3 length: 13 residues. CDR3 nucleotides: TGTGCCAGCAGTTTAGCGAGCCGGGCTGAAGCTTTCTTT. Translation: CASSLASRAEAFF.

The rearrangement links TRBV25-1 to TRBJ1-3; 7 nucleotides agree with TRBD1. This CDR3 is 18 amino acids long. V lost 7 bases to trimming and J lost 4 bases; unmatched junction nucleotides: 19. The germline CDR1 and CDR2 sequences are MGHDK and SYGVNS. The CDR3 loop is CASTVYRGPSSGGNTIYF. The DNA of the CDR3 is TGTGCCAGCACAGTTTACAGGGGACCCTCATCGGGGGGAAACACCATATATTTT.

The CDR3 nucleotides are TGTGCCAGCAGCTCAAACAGGGCCGTCCACGAAAAACTGTTTTTT. Translated: CASSSNRAVHEKLFF. The gene calls are TRBV7-9 and TRBJ1-4; D possibly corresponds to TRBD1 (6 bases). V was cut by 4 bases and J by 8 bases, with 17 bases left in between. Per the germline V gene, CDR1 is SEHNR and CDR2 is FQNEAQ (reference sequence). The CDR3 spans 15 residues.

This chain joins TRBV30 and TRBJ2-5; 7 nucleotides line up with TRBD2. The CDR3 totals 11 residues. Germline V gene data show CDR1 as GTSNPN and CDR2 as SVGIG (reference sequence). The DNA of the CDR3 is TGTGCTTTGGGGGGGGAAGAGACCCAGTACTTC. Translating it yields CALGGEETQYF.

This clone came up once. The chain has TRBV11-3 and TRBJ2-2; D is uncertain. The CDR3 loop spans 14 amino acids. Deletions cut 4 bases from V and 5 bases from J, with 11 bases between. Germline V gives CDR1 SGHNT, CDR2 YENEEA. CDR3 coding DNA: TGTGCCAGCAGCTCCCAAGTTCGGACCGGGGAGCTGTTTTTT. Its translation: CASSSQVRTGELFF.

V and J are TRBV19 and TRBJ2-3; 13 bases map to TRBD2. Looked up from germline, CDR1 is LNHDA and CDR2 is SQIVND (reference sequence). This CDR3 spans 17 amino acids. J gave up 5 bases and V 3 bases, and 8 bases lay outside the gene matches. CDR3 loop: CASSMDPLAGGLDTQYF. CDR3 coding DNA: TGTGCCAGTAGTATGGACCCACTAGCGGGAGGGTTAGATACGCAGTATTTT.

This clone occurred once. The chain has TRBV6-5 and TRBJ1-6; the match to TRBD1 covers 8 bases. The CDR3 totals 13 residues. CDR1 and CDR2 from the germline V gene are MNHEY and SVGAGI. The trim removed 6 bases at V and 8 bases at J, leaving 3 bases unmatched. The CDR3 loop reads CASSRQGYSPLHF. Written as DNA, the CDR3 is TGTGCCAGCAGCAGACAGGGGTATTCACCCCTCCACTTT.

The rearrangement links TRBV5-1 to TRBJ1-2, with a possible D match to TRBD1 (5 bases). The CDR3 covers 14 residues. Per the germline V gene, CDR1 is SGHRS and CDR2 is YFSETQ. Trimming pared 4 bases from V and 2 bases from J, leaving 12 bases between. In DNA, the CDR3 is TGCGCCAGCAGCCCACTCGGGGGAAACTATGGCTACACCTTC. This encodes CASSPLGGNYGYTF.

The DNA for the CDR3 is TGTGCCAGCAGTTACTCCGGCCCGGGAGGACGCTACGAGCAGTACTTC. This encodes CASSYSGPGGRYEQYF. The rearrangement links TRBV6-5 to TRBJ2-7, with 7 nucleotides matching TRBD2. CDR1 MNHEY and CDR2 SVGAGI come from the germline V gene. The CDR3 runs 16 residues. V lost 0 bases and J lost 3; bases outside the gene matches: 8.

This clone occurred many times. The chain uses TRBV5-6 and TRBJ2-4, with D maybe TRBD1 (5 bases). This CDR3 spans 16 amino acids. Germline CDR1 is SGHDT and CDR2 is YYEEEE. V was pared by 1 base and J by 0 bases, with 11 bases between. CDR3 protein: CASSLLDTRAKNIQYF. The CDR3 bases are TGTGCCAGCAGCTTGTTGGACACCCGAGCCAAAAACATTCAGTACTTC.

This sequence joins TRBV30 and TRBJ1-1, with D possibly TRBD1 on 6 matching bases. Germline assignment: CDR1 GTSNPN and CDR2 SVGIG (reference sequence). This CDR3 has 16 amino acids. Trimming removed 0 bases at V and 1 base at J, with 15 bases between. Written as DNA, the CDR3 is TGTGCCTGGAGTGTACAAGGGCAGGGGCCGAACACTGAAGCTTTCTTT. It yields the protein CAWSVQGQGPNTEAFF.

This rearrangement joins TRBV20-1 to TRBJ2-7; TRBD2 is a possible D gene (5 bases). V was cut by 3 bases and J by 6 bases, with 9 bases left in between. There are 11 residues in the CDR3. In germline, CDR1 is DFQATT, CDR2 SNEGSKA (reference sequence). CDR3 sequence (DNA): TGCAGTGCTAGGACTAATAGCGAGCAGTACTTC. Translating it yields CSARTNSEQYF.

The J gene is TRBJ1-4, the V gene TRBV15; D possibly corresponds to TRBD1 (6 bases). There are 15 residues in the CDR3. V lost 1 base and J 3 bases, leaving 9 bases between the germline ends. Looked up from germline, CDR1 is LNHNV and CDR2 is YYDKDF (reference sequence). The chain's CDR3 is CATSRVDSPNEKLFF. The CDR3 coding sequence is TGTGCCACCAGCAGAGTGGACAGCCCTAATGAAAAACTGTTTTTT.